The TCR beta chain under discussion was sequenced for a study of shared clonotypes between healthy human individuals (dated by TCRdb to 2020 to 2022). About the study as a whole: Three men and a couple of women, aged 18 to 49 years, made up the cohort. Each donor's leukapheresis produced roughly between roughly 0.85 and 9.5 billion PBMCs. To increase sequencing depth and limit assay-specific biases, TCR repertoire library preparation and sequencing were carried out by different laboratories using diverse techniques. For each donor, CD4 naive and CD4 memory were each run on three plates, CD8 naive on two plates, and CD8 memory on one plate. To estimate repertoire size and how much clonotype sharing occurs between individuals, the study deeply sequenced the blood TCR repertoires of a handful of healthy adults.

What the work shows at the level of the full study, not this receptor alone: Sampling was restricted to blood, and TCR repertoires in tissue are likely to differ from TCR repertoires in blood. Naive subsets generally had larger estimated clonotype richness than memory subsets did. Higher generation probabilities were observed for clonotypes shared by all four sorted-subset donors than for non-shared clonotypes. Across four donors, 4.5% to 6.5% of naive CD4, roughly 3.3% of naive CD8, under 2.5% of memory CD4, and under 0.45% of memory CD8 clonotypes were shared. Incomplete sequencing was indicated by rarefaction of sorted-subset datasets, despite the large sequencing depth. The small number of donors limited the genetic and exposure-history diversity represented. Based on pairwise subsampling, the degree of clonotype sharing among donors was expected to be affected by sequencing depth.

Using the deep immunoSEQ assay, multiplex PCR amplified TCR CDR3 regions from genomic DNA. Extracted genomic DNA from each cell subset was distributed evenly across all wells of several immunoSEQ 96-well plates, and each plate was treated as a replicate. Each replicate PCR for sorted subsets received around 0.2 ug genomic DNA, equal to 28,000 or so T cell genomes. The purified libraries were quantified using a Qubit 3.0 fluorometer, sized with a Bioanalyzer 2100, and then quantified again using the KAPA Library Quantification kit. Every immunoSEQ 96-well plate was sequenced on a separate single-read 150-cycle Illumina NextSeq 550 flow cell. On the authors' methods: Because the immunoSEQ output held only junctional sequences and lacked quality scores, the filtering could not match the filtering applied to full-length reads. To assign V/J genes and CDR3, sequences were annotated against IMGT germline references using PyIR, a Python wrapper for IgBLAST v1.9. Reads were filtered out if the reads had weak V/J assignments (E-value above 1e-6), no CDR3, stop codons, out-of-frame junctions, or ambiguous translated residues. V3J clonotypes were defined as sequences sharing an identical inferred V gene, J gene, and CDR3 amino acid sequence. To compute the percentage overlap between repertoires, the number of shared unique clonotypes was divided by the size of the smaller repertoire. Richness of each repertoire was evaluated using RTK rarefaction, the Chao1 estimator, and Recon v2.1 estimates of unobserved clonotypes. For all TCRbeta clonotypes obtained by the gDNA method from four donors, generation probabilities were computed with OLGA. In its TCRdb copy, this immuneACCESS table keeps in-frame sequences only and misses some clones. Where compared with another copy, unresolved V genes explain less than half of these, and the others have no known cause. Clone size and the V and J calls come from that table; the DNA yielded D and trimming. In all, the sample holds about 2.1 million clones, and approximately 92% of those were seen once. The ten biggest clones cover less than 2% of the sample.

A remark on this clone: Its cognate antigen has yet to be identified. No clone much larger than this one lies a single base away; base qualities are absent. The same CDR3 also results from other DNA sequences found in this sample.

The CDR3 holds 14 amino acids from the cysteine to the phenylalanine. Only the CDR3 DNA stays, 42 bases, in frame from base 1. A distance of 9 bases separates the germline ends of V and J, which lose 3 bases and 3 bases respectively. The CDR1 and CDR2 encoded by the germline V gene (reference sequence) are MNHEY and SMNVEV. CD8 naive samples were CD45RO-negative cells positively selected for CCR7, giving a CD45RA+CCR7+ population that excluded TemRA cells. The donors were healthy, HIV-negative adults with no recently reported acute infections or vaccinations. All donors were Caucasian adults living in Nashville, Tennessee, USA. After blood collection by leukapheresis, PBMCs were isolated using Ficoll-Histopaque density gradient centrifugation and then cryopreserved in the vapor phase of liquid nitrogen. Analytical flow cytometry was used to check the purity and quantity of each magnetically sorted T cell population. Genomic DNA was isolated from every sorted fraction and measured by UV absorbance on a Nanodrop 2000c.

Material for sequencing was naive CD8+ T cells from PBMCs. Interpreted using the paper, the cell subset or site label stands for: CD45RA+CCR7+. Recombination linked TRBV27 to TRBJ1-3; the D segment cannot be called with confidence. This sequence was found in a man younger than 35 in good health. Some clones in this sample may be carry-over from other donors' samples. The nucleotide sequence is TGTGCCAGCAGTTTCGTAGGAAGTGGAAACACCATATATTTT. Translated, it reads CASSFVGSGNTIYF.